These 11 T cell receptor beta chains originate from one sample sequenced in a study of T cell responses to AZD1222 COVID-19 vaccine. Generated by immunoSEQ multiplex PCR, the TCRdb table keeps only in-frame clones and is missing some. The repertoire has tens of thousands of clones, about 90% of them found once; the top ten carry about 3%. The source was peripheral blood, collected 28 days after the second AZD1222 dose. The receptors were sampled from an adult who received the AZD1222 COVID-19 vaccine.

This clone was counted a single time. The J gene is TRBJ2-2, the V gene TRBV28, with D hard to call. Germline V gene sequence: CDR1 MDHEN, CDR2 SYDVKM. The ends were cut back, 5 bases at V and 2 bases at J, with 18 bases in the middle. CDR3 length equals 17 residues. CDR3 sequence: CASSAYGSTSNTGELFF. The CDR3 region has the DNA TGTGCCAGCAGTGCCTACGGTTCCACTTCAAACACCGGGGAGCTGTTTTTT.

The V and J genes are TRBV7-2 and TRBJ1-2; D unclear. V was trimmed by 2 bases and J by 2 bases, leaving 9 bases between them. CDR3 length equals 14 residues. Germline V gene sequence: CDR1 SGHTA, CDR2 FQGNSA. The CDR3 DNA reads as TGTGCCAGCAGCTTATGGGCCATCAACTATGGCTACACCTTC. This encodes CASSLWAINYGYTF.

V and J are TRBV7-2 and TRBJ2-7; the D is unclear. The V end lost 1 base, the J end lost 4 bases, and 8 bases lay between the germline ends. This CDR3 is 13 amino acids long. CDR1 and CDR2 from the germline V gene are SGHTA and FQGNSA. For the CDR3, the DNA is TGTGCCAGCAGCTTAGGGGGTTTATACGAGCAGTACTTC. This sequence encodes CASSLGGLYEQYF.

V usage is TRBV5-1 and J usage is TRBJ2-6; 8 nucleotides agree with TRBD1. Per germline, CDR1 SGHRS and CDR2 YFSETQ. The junction had 14 bases not matched to a gene; V was cut back by 6 bases and J by 0 bases. The CDR3 has 19 residues. CDR3 loop: CASTETPGTGLSGANVLTF. The CDR3 DNA sequence: TGCGCCAGCACCGAAACGCCCGGGACAGGACTCTCTGGGGCCAACGTCCTGACTTTC.

The V and J genes are TRBV5-6 and TRBJ2-2, with no clear D. Trimming removed 3 bases from V and 4 bases from J, with 4 bases in between. CDR1 and CDR2 from the germline V gene are SGHDT and YYEEEE. This CDR3 has 12 residues. CDR3 in amino acids: CASSSVTGELFF. CDR3 DNA: TGTGCCAGCAGCTCAGTCACCGGGGAGCTGTTTTTT.

The chain is built from TRBV2 and TRBJ2-6; no clear D. Germline V CDR1 and CDR2: SNHLY, FYNNEI. The V end lost 4 bases, the J end lost 0 bases, and 7 bases lay between the germline ends. The CDR3 has 15 amino acids. The CDR3: CASSVSVSGANVLTF. Written as DNA, the CDR3 is TGTGCCAGCAGTGTATCAGTCTCTGGGGCCAACGTCCTGACTTTC.

The rearrangement links TRBV4-3 to TRBJ1-1; D perhaps matches TRBD1 (5 bases). In germline, CDR1 is LGHNA, CDR2 YSLEER. The CDR3 contains 15 residues. The ends were cut back, 1 base at V and 0 bases at J, with 9 bases in the middle. Here the CDR3 reads CASSQAGNMNTEAFF. The CDR3 region has the DNA TGCGCCAGCAGCCAAGCAGGGAACATGAACACTGAAGCTTTCTTT.

The chain carries TRBV18 and TRBJ2-3; 9 nucleotides match TRBD1. The trim removed 0 bases at V and 5 bases at J, leaving 3 bases unmatched. This CDR3 spans 15 amino acids. Germline loops: CDR1 KGHSH, CDR2 LQKENI. CDR3 nucleotides: TGTGCCAGCTCACCACCGGGACAGGGAAAAGATACGCAGTATTTT. Amino acid sequence: CASSPPGQGKDTQYF.

The J gene is TRBJ1-1, the V gene TRBV11-2; perhaps TRBD1 as D (5 bases). CDR3 length equals 15 residues. Looked up from germline, CDR1 is SGHAT and CDR2 is FQNNGV. V was trimmed by 4 bases and J by 4 bases, leaving 16 bases between them. This CDR3 reads CASSSRGWQSTEAFF. In DNA form, the CDR3 reads TGTGCCAGCAGCTCCCGGGGCTGGCAGAGCACTGAAGCTTTCTTT.

The rearrangement links TRBV12-3 or TRBV12-4 to TRBJ2-2; D gene ambiguous. This CDR3 is built from 11 residues. V lost 3 bases, J lost 8 bases, and 4 bases lay in between. The CDR3 spells CASSFAGELFF. The CDR3 DNA is TGTGCCAGCAGTTTTGCGGGGGAGCTGTTTTTT.

V and J are TRBV18 and TRBJ2-3; 7 nucleotides line up with TRBD1. The junction had 11 bases not matched to a gene; V was cut back by 4 bases and J by 7 bases. Germline CDR1 and CDR2: KGHSH and LQKENI. This CDR3 has 15 amino acids. The CDR3 DNA sequence: TGTGCCAGCTCACTCGGGACAGTAACACCGAATACGCAGTATTTT. Translating it yields CASSLGTVTPNTQYF.